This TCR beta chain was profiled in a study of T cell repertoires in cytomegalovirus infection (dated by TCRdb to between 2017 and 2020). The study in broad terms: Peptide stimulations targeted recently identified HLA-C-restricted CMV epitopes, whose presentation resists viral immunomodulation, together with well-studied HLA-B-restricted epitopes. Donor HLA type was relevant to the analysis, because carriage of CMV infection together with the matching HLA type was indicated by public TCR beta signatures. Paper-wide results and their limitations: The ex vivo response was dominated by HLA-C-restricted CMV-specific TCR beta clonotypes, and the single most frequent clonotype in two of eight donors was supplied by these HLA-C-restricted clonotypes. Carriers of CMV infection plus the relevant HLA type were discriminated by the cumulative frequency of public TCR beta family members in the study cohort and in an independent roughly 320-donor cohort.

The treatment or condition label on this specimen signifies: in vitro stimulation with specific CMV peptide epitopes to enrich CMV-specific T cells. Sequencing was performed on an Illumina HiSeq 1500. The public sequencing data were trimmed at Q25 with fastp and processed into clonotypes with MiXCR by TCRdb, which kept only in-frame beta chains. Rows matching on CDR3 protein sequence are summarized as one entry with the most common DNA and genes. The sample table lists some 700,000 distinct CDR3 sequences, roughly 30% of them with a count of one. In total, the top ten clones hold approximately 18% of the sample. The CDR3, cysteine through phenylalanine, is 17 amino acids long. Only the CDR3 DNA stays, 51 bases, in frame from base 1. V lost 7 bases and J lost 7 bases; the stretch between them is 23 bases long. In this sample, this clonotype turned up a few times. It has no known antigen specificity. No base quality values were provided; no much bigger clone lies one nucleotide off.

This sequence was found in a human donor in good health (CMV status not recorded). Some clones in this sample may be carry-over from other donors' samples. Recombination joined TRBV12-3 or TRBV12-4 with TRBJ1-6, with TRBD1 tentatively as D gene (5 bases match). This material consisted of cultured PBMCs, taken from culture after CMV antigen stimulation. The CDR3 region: CASIADSGGNGNSPLHF. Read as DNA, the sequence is TGTGCCAGCATCGCCGACTCCGGGGGTAATGGCAATTCACCCCTCCACTTT.